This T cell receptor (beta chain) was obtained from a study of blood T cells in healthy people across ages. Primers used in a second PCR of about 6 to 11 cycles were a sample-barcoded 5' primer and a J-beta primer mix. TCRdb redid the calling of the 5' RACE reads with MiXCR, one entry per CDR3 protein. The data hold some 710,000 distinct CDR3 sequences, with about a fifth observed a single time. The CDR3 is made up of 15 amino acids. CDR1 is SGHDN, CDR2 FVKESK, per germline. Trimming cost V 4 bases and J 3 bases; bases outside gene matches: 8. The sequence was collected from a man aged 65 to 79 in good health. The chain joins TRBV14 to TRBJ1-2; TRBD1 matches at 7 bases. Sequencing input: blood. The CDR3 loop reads CASSPLDREYYGYTF. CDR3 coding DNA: TGTGCCAGCAGCCCCCTCGACAGGGAATACTATGGCTACACCTTC.